The text below deals with one TCR beta chain. The data belong to a study of shared clonotypes between healthy human individuals. Using immunoSEQ multiplex PCR, the repertoire was profiled, and TCRdb retains in-frame clones only, with some absent. The sample lists over 2,000,000 clones, 85% to 95% occurring once. The CDR3 covers 15 residues. V gave up 3 bases and J gave up 8 bases, with 18 bases separating them. Germline lookup yields CDR1 SGDLS and CDR2 YYNGEE. Selected positively for CCR7 and CD45RO-negative, naive CD8 cells excluded terminally differentiated effector memory CD45RA+ cells. J is TRBJ2-1 and V is TRBV9; maybe TRBD2 (6 bases). This clonotype originated in a man aged 18 to 30 in good health. Some clones in this sample may be carry-over from other donors' samples. The material sequenced was naive CD8+ T cells from PBMCs. CDR3 region: CASSDGGFPTDEQFF. In nucleotides, the CDR3 is TGTGCCAGCAGCGACGGGGGATTCCCTACGGATGAGCAGTTCTTC.